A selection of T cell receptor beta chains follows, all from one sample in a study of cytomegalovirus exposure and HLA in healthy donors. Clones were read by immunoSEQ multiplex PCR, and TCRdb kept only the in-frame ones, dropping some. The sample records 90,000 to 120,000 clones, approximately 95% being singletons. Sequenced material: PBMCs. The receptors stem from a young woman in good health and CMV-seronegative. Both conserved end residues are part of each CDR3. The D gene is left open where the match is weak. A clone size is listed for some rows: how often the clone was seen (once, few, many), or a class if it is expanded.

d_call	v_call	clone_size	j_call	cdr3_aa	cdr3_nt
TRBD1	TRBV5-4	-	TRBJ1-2	CASTMDRGFYGYTF	TGTGCCAGCACCATGGACAGGGGTTTCTATGGCTACACCTTC
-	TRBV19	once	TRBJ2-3	CASSGEVRPSTDTQYF	TGTGCCAGTAGCGGCGAGGTGAGACCCAGCACAGATACGCAGTATTTT
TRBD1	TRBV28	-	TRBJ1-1	CASSSGDRVWTEAFF	TGTGCCAGCAGTTCGGGGGACAGGGTGTGGACTGAAGCTTTCTTT
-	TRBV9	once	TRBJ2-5	CASSVAPSGQETQYF	TGTGCCAGCAGCGTAGCTCCGAGCGGCCAAGAGACCCAGTACTTC
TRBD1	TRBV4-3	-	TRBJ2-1	CASSQGTGQRSNEQFF	TGCGCCAGCAGCCAAGGGACAGGTCAACGAAGCAATGAGCAGTTCTTC
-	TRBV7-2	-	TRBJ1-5	CASSPSSNQPQHF	TGTGCCAGCAGCCCCAGTAGCAATCAGCCCCAGCATTTT
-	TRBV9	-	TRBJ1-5	CASSVAPVGRVINQPQHF	TGTGCCAGCAGCGTAGCTCCTGTCGGGAGAGTGATCAATCAGCCCCAGCATTTT
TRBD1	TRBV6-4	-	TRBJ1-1	CASRRTGSTEAFF	TGTGCCAGCAGAAGGACAGGGTCTACTGAAGCTTTCTTT
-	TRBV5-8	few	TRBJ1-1	CASSGTLNTEAFF	TGTGCCAGCAGCGGGACACTGAACACTGAAGCTTTCTTT
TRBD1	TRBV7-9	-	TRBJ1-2	CASSSRGQGGQLYYGYTF	TGTGCCAGCAGCTCCCGCGGACAGGGTGGCCAACTATACTATGGCTACACCTTC
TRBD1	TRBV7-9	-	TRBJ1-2	CASSSRDSANYGYTF	TGTGCCAGCAGCTCAAGGGACAGCGCTAACTATGGCTACACCTTC
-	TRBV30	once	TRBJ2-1	CAWSVQDSSYNEQFF	TGTGCCTGGAGTGTCCAGGACAGCTCCTACAATGAGCAGTTCTTC
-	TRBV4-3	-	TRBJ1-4	CASSQDRATNEKLFF	TGCGCCAGCAGCCAAGATCGAGCAACTAATGAAAAACTGTTTTTT
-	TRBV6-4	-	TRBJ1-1	CASSQTTGNTEAFF	TGTGCCAGCAGCCAAACAACAGGGAACACTGAAGCTTTCTTT
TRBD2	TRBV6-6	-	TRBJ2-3	CASSHRSGGSTDTQYF	TGTGCCAGCAGCCACAGGAGCGGGGGGAGCACAGATACGCAGTATTTT
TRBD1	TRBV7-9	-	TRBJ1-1	CASSSQGTVKTEAFF	TGTGCCAGCAGCTCACAGGGGACAGTAAAAACTGAAGCTTTCTTT
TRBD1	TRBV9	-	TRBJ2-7	CASKPGGNSGEQYF	TGTGCCAGCAAGCCAGGGGGCAATTCCGGCGAGCAGTACTTC
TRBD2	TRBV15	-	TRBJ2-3	CATSRVSGAADTQYF	TGTGCCACCAGCAGAGTTAGCGGGGCCGCAGATACGCAGTATTTT
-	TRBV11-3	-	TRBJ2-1	CASSLVEGGLNEQFF	TGTGCCAGCAGCTTAGTTGAGGGGGGGCTGAATGAGCAGTTCTTC
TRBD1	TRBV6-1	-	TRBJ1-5	CASSEGQLMNQPQHF	TGTGCCAGCAGCGAGGGACAGCTTATGAATCAGCCCCAGCATTTT
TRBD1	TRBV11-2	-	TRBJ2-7	CASSFSGTGLDEQYF	TGTGCCAGCAGCTTTAGTGGGACAGGTCTGGACGAGCAGTACTTC
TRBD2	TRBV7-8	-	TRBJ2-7	CASSSLTSGGRGEQYF	TGTGCCAGCAGCTCCTTAACTAGCGGGGGCCGGGGGGAGCAGTACTTC
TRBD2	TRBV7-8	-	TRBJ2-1	CASTTSGGSTYNEQFF	TGTGCCAGCACGACTAGCGGGGGGTCAACCTACAATGAGCAGTTCTTC
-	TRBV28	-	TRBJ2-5	CASSLPGEAKETQYF	TGTGCCAGCAGTTTACCCGGAGAAGCAAAAGAGACCCAGTACTTC
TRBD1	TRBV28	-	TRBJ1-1	CASSWGGQGWNTEAFF	TGTGCCAGCAGTTGGGGGGGACAGGGGTGGAACACTGAAGCTTTCTTT
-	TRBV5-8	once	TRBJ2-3	CASIVRWASTDTQYF	TGTGCCAGCATTGTCAGATGGGCTAGCACAGATACGCAGTATTTT
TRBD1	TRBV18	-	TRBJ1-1	CASSPNSGGLNTEAFF	TGTGCCAGCTCACCAAATTCAGGGGGGCTGAACACTGAAGCTTTCTTT
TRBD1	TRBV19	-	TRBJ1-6	CASSPPGQGIGNSPLHF	TGTGCCAGTAGTCCTCCGGGACAGGGAATTGGTAATTCACCCCTCCACTTT
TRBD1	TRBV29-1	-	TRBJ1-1	CSVDGQGALAEAFF	TGCAGCGTTGACGGGCAGGGGGCGCTAGCTGAAGCTTTCTTT
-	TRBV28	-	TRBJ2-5	CASSLTKETQYF	TGTGCCAGCAGTTTGACAAAAGAGACCCAGTACTTC
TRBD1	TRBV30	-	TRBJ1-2	CAWSVQGAGGYTF	TGTGCCTGGAGTGTACAGGGGGCGGGGGGCTACACCTTC
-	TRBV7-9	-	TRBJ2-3	CASSLGWLATQSPDTQYF	TGTGCCAGCAGCTTAGGGTGGCTAGCTACCCAGTCCCCAGATACGCAGTATTTT
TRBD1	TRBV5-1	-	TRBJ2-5	CASSPGQGGETQYF	TGCGCCAGCAGCCCCGGACAGGGGGGGGAGACCCAGTACTTC
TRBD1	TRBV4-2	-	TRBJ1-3	CASSQVGTAGNTIYF	TGTGCCAGCAGCCAAGTAGGGACAGCCGGAAACACCATATATTTT
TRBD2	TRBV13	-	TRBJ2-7	CASSFAGLAAYEQYF	TGTGCCAGCAGCTTCGCGGGACTAGCGGCATACGAGCAGTACTTC
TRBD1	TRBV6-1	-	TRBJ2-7	CASTKGGTGKYEQYF	TGTGCCAGCACCAAAGGGGGGACAGGGAAATACGAGCAGTACTTC
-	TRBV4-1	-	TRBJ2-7	CASSLRESYEQYF	TGCGCCAGCAGCCTCAGGGAATCCTACGAGCAGTACTTC
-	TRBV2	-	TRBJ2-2	CASNAGTGELFF	TGTGCCAGCAATGCCGGGACAGGGGAGCTGTTTTTT
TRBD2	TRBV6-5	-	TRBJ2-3	CASSYRGGSTDTQYF	TGTGCCAGCAGTTACCGCGGGGGTAGCACAGATACGCAGTATTTT
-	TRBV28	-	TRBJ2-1	CASSFSRVLYNEQFF	TGTGCCAGCAGTTTTTCCCGAGTTCTATACAATGAGCAGTTCTTC
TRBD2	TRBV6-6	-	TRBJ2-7	CASSTSFGGSYEQYF	TGTGCCAGCTCCACCTCGTTCGGGGGGTCCTACGAGCAGTACTTC
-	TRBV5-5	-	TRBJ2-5	CASSLTTGSGKETQYF	TGTGCCAGCAGCTTGACGACCGGGAGTGGAAAAGAGACCCAGTACTTC
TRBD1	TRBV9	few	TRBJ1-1	CASSVQQGGTEAFF	TGTGCCAGCAGCGTCCAACAGGGGGGCACTGAAGCTTTCTTT
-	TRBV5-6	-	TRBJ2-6	CASSLVLVLSGANVLTF	TGTGCCAGCAGCTTGGTTCTTGTTCTCTCTGGGGCCAACGTCCTGACTTTC
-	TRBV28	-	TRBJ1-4	CASSLLLHEKLFF	TGTGCCAGCAGTTTATTACTTCATGAAAAACTGTTTTTT
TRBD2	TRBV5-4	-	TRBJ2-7	CASSLGLTSGTYEQYF	TGTGCCAGCAGCTTGGGGTTAACTAGCGGGACATACGAGCAGTACTTC
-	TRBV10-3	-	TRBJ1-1	CAISERHDGAFF	TGTGCCATCAGTGAACGACACGACGGAGCTTTCTTT
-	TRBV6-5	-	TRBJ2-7	CASSKAYEQYF	TGTGCCAGCAGCAAAGCTTACGAGCAGTACTTC
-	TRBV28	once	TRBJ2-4	CASRGDKNIQYF	TGTGCCAGCAGGGGAGACAAAAACATTCAGTACTTC
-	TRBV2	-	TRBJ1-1	CASIQGNTEAFF	TGTGCCAGCATTCAGGGAAACACTGAAGCTTTCTTT
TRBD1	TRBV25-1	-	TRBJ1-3	CASSRQGGNTIYF	TGTGCCAGCAGTAGACAGGGAGGAAACACCATATATTTT
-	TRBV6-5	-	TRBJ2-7	CASSTTQYYEQYF	TGTGCCAGCAGTACCACACAGTACTACGAGCAGTACTTC
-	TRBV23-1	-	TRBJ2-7	CASSQFPEVDEQYF	TGCGCCAGCAGTCAATTCCCCGAGGTGGACGAGCAGTACTTC
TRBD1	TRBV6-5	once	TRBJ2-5	CASNKGDRHGETQYF	TGTGCCAGCAACAAAGGGGACAGGCATGGAGAGACCCAGTACTTC
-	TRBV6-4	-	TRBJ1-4	CASSDSEVATNEKLFF	TGTGCCAGCAGTGACTCGGAGGTTGCAACTAATGAAAAACTGTTTTTT
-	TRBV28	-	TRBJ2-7	CASSLDGGTYEQYF	TGTGCCAGCAGTTTAGATGGGGGGACCTACGAGCAGTACTTC
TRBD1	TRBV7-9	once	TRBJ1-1	CASSYPQDRGPEAFF	TGTGCCAGCAGTTACCCCCAGGACAGGGGGCCTGAAGCTTTCTTT
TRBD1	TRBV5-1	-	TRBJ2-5	CASSSNRGVQETQYF	TGCGCCAGCAGCTCAAACAGGGGAGTCCAAGAGACCCAGTACTTC
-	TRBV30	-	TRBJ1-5	CAWSGTISNQPQHF	TGTGCCTGGAGTGGAACAATTAGCAATCAGCCCCAGCATTTT
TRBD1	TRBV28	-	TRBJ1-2	CASSKTGLGYTF	TGTGCCAGCAGCAAGACAGGGTTGGGCTACACCTTC